The next 3 T cell receptor beta chains were all read from a single sample in a study of blood T cells in healthy people across ages. Combining a sample-barcoded 5' primer with a J-beta primer mix, a second PCR ran for roughly 7 to 11 cycles. TCRdb fed the 5' RACE reads into MiXCR, producing one record per CDR3 protein. The sample shows some 1.5 million distinct CDR3 sequences, about 45% of them seen only once. Specimen: blood. These receptors all stem from a woman aged 18-29 years in good health.

The CDR3 loop is CASSLDGTGRYNEQFF. The CDR3 region has the DNA TGTGCCAGCAGTTTAGACGGGACAGGGAGGTACAATGAGCAGTTCTTC. The chain employs TRBV12-3 or TRBV12-4 and TRBJ2-1; 9 bases map to TRBD1. V shed 1 base, J shed 4 bases, and the junction held 5 bases outside the gene matches. The CDR3 has 16 amino acids.

The gene calls are TRBV6-5 and TRBJ2-3; 13 positions agree with TRBD2. V was clipped by 0 bases and J by 2 bases; unmatched bases: 2. Germline V gene lookup returns CDR1 MNHEY and CDR2 SVGAGI. This CDR3 is built from 17 residues. The CDR3 DNA reads TGTGCCAGCAGTTACTCCGGACTAGCGGGAGTCACAGATACGCAGTATTTT. Its protein product is CASSYSGLAGVTDTQYF.

The sample holds a few counts of this clonotype. The chain carries TRBV27 and TRBJ1-2; D is possibly TRBD1 (6 bases). The germline V gene encodes CDR1 MNHEY and CDR2 SMNVEV (reference sequence). This CDR3 region has 12 residues. The germline V and J ends were trimmed by 4 bases and 6 bases, with 9 bases remaining between them. CDR3 sequence: CASSSGANGYTF. The DNA of the CDR3 is TGTGCCAGCAGTTCGGGGGCAAATGGCTACACCTTC.